This T cell receptor (beta chain) was captured in a study of blood T cell repertoires in COVID-19. Across the whole study: PBMCs, B-cell-depleted T cells, or T cells provided the cDNA or gDNA that made up the material.

The CDR3 covers 16 residues. CDR1 and CDR2 (germline): WNHNN, SYGVQD (reference sequence). V was cut by 5 bases and J by 9 bases, with 23 bases left in between. Produced via immunoSEQ multiplex PCR; TCRdb's table is partial and in-frame only. Of roughly 220,000 clones in the sample, roughly 84% were seen once. The receptor's source is a man aged 30 to 39 with active or convalescent COVID-19. The chain links TRBV10-1 to TRBJ2-1, with D maybe TRBD1 (6 bases). Sample: peripheral blood. For the CDR3, the DNA is TGCGCCAGCAGTCCAAGGACAGAGTTCAACATCGGTGAGCAGTTCTTC. Translating gives CASSPRTEFNIGEQFF.